What follows is one T cell receptor (beta chain) and its context. This same CDR3 is encoded by further DNA sequences in the sample. This CDR3 has 11 residues. Germline V lookup: CDR1 SQVTM, CDR2 ANQGSEA. V was cut by 7 bases and J by 8 bases, with 11 bases left in between. This specimen comes from a study of OX40 agonist ivuxolimab in advanced cancers. The protocol was immunoSEQ multiplex PCR, while the TCRdb copy is restricted to in-frame clones and leaves out a portion. The sample contains about 79,000 clones, approximately 86% of which appear only once. The chain carries TRBV29-1 and TRBJ2-2; possible D gene TRBD2, 6 bases. The origin of this receptor is an adult with an advanced solid tumor such as melanoma, head and neck, liver or kidney cancer. Sequenced here: CD4+ or CD8+ T cells sorted from blood, sampled in a trial of the OX40 agonist ivuxolimab. The CDR3 DNA sequence: TGCAGCGCGGGTGGGAGGGGGGAGCTGTTTTTT. Encoded protein: CSAGGRGELFF.